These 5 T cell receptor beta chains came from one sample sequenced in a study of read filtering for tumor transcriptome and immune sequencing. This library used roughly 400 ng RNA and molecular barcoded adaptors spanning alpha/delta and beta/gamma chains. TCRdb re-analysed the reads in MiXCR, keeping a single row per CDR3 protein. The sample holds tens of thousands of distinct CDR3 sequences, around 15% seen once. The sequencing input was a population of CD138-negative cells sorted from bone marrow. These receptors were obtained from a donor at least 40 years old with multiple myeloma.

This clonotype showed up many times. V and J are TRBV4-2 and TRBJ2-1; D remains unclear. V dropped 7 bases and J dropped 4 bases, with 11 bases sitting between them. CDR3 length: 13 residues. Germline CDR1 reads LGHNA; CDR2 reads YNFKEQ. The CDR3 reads CASTDTGYNEQFF. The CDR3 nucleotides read TGTGCCAGCACCGATACCGGGTACAATGAGCAGTTCTTC.

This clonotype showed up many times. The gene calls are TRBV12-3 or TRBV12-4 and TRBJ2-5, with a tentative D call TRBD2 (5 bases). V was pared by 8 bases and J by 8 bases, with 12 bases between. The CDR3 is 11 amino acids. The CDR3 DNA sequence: TGTGCCAGCGGGAGAGACGGAACCCAGTACTTC. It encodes CASGRDGTQYF.

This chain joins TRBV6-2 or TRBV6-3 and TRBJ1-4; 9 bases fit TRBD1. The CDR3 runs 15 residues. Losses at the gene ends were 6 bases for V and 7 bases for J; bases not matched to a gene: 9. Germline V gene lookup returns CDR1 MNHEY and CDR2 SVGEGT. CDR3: CASSPGTGFGEKLFF. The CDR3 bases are TGTGCCAGCAGCCCCGGGACAGGGTTTGGTGAAAAACTGTTTTTT.

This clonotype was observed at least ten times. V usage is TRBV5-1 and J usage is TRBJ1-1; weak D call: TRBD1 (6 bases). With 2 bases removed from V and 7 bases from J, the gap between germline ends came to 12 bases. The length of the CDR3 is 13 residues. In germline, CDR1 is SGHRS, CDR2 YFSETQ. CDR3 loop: CASSFDGGGEAFF. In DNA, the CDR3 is TGCGCCAGCAGCTTTGACGGGGGCGGTGAAGCTTTCTTT.

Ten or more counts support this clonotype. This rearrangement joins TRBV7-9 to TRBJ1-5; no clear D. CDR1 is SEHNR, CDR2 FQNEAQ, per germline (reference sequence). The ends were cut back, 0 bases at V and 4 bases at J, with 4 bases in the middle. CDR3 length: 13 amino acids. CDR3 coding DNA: TGTGCCAGCAGCTTAGCAGATAATCAGCCCCAGCATTTT. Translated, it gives CASSLADNQPQHF.